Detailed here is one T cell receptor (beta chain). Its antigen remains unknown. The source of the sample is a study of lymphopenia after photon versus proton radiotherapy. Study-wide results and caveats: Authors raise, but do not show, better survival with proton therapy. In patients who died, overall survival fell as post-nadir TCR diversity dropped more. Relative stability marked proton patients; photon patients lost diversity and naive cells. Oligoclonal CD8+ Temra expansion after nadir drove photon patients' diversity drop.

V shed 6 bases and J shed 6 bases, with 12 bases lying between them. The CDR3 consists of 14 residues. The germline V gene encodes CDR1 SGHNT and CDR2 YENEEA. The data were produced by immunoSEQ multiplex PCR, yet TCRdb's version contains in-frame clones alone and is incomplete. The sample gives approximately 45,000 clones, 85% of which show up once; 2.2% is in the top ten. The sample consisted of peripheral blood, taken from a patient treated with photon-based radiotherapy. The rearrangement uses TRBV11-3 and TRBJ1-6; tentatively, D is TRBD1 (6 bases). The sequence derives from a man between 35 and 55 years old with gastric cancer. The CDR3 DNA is TGTGCCAGCAGTCTAGGGGGGGTTAATTCACCCCTCCACTTT. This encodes CASSLGGVNSPLHF.